What follows are 20 T cell receptor beta chains derived from one specimen sequenced in a study of shared clonotypes between healthy human individuals. Profiled with immunoSEQ multiplex PCR; TCRdb holds only in-frame clones, not every one. The sample records around 2,000,000 clones, 95% being singletons. Material: naive CD4+ T cells sorted from blood. The subset was: CD45RA+ positively selected. Receptor source: a man between 18 and 29 years old in good health.

This clone is a singleton in its sample. This rearrangement joins TRBV10-3 to TRBJ1-1, with D possibly TRBD1 on 5 matching bases. The CDR3 consists of 12 residues. V lost 8 bases and J 5 bases, leaving 12 bases between the germline ends. Germline V gene lookup returns CDR1 ENHRY and CDR2 SYGVKD. As DNA, the CDR3 is TGTGCCATCGGGGGAGGAAAGACTGAAGCTTTCTTT. This sequence encodes CAIGGGKTEAFF.

V is TRBV10-3 and J is TRBJ2-7; 10 nucleotides agree with TRBD2. The V gene end was trimmed by 10 bases and the J gene end by 4 bases; junction bases not matched to a gene: 4. There are 12 residues in the CDR3. The germline CDR1 and CDR2 sequences are ENHRY and SYGVKD. For the CDR3, the DNA is TGTGCCACCGGACTAGCGGCGTACGAGCAGTACTTC. Translating gives CATGLAAYEQYF.

This sequence joins TRBV18 and TRBJ2-3; the D gene is possibly TRBD1 (6 bases). The V end lost 1 base, the J end lost 6 bases, and 17 bases lay between the germline ends. CDR3 length: 16 amino acids. CDR1 is KGHSH, CDR2 LQKENI, per germline. The CDR3 spells CASSPQGGLVLDTQYF. The CDR3 DNA reads as TGTGCCAGCTCACCACAAGGGGGTTTAGTCCTCGATACGCAGTATTTT.

The chain combines TRBV7-8 with TRBJ1-1; 8 bases are shared with TRBD1. The germline gives CDR1 SGHVS, CDR2 FQNEAQ. The length of the CDR3 is 17 residues. The junction had 10 bases not matched to a gene; V was cut back by 3 bases and J by 1 base. CDR3 nucleotide sequence: TGTGCCAGCAGCTTCGGACAGGGTCAAAGGGGGAACACTGAAGCTTTCTTT. Residues: CASSFGQGQRGNTEAFF.

As concerns this clone: This specimen includes other DNA sequences encoding the same CDR3. The rearrangement links TRBV6-5 to TRBJ1-2; weak D call: TRBD1 (5 bases). V lost 5 bases, J lost 4 bases, and 11 bases lay in between. CDR1 MNHEY and CDR2 SVGAGI come from the germline V gene. The CDR3 extends over 13 amino acids. The CDR3 spells CASSRTGGYGYTF. CDR3 sequence (DNA): TGTGCCAGCAGTCGAACAGGCGGCTATGGCTACACCTTC.

The chain couples TRBV7-3 to TRBJ2-1; 8 bases map to TRBD1. The length of the CDR3 is 15 residues. The ends lost 5 bases at V and 5 bases at J; junction bases unmatched: 8. Germline-derived CDR1 and CDR2 are SGHTA and FQGTGA. CDR3 DNA sequence: TGTGCCAGCAGCCCGGGACAGGCAAGCCACAATGAGCAGTTCTTC. Translation: CASSPGQASHNEQFF.

This chain connects TRBV6-5 to TRBJ2-1, with D uncertain. V was pared by 0 bases and J by 8 bases, with 2 bases between. Germline V gene lookup returns CDR1 MNHEY and CDR2 SVGAGI. The CDR3 is 11 amino acids. CDR3 sequence: CASSYSYEQFF. The DNA for the CDR3 is TGTGCCAGCAGTTACTCGTATGAGCAGTTCTTC.

Notes on this clone: Other DNA sequences within the sample encode an identical CDR3. CDR3 loop: CASSEIGNYGYTF. DNA of the CDR3: TGTGCCAGCAGTGAAATAGGGAACTATGGCTACACCTTC. This rearrangement joins TRBV6-1 to TRBJ1-2; D call uncertain. The germline V gene has CDR1 MNHNS and CDR2 SASEGT. V shed 2 bases and J shed 2 bases, with 6 bases lying between them. The CDR3 is 13 residues long.

CDR3 sequence (DNA): TGCGCCAGCAGCCAACTAGCGGGAAAGAACACCGGGGAGCTGTTTTTT. Translation gives CASSQLAGKNTGELFF. V and J are TRBV4-3 and TRBJ2-2; 9 positions match TRBD2. Trimming took 2 bases from V and 1 from J; bases not matched to a gene: 2. From germline, CDR1 is LGHNA and CDR2 YSLEER. CDR3 length: 16 residues.

This clone was observed once. The chain has TRBV5-6 and TRBJ2-1; 9 positions match TRBD2. V trimming: 0 bases; J trimming: 4 bases; junction bases outside the gene matches: 8. Germline V CDR1 and CDR2: SGHDT, YYEEEE. This CDR3 has 17 amino acids. For the CDR3, the DNA is TGTGCCAGCAGCTTGGGGATTATAGCGGGAGCTTACAATGAGCAGTTCTTC. Encoded protein: CASSLGIIAGAYNEQFF.

V gene TRBV6-5 combines with J gene TRBJ2-5; 8 nucleotides match TRBD1. With 4 bases clipped from V and 7 bases from J, the junction kept 11 bases outside the gene matches. CDR1 is MNHEY, CDR2 SVGAGI, per germline. This CDR3 spans 15 amino acids. The CDR3 sequence: CASSSPGQEFGTQYF. As DNA, the CDR3 is TGTGCCAGCAGTTCTCCGGGACAGGAATTTGGGACCCAGTACTTC.

The count of this clone is one. The chain carries TRBV2 and TRBJ1-4; TRBD1 matches at 7 bases. The CDR3 is 15 residues long. Germline V lookup: CDR1 SNHLY, CDR2 FYNNEI. V lost 4 bases and J lost 8; bases outside the gene matches: 10. CDR3 sequence: CASSGFGTENEKLFF. The CDR3 region has the DNA TGTGCCAGCAGTGGATTTGGGACAGAGAACGAAAAACTGTTTTTT.

The chain combines TRBV18 with TRBJ2-7, with 7 bases aligning to TRBD2. This CDR3 comprises 17 residues. Germline CDR1 reads KGHSH; CDR2 reads LQKENI. Trimming cost V 0 bases and J 0 bases; bases outside gene matches: 8. CDR3 in DNA: TGTGCCAGCTCACCACCCAGTGGTAGCGGGTCCTCCTACGAGCAGTACTTC. Its translation: CASSPPSGSGSSYEQYF.

This rearrangement joins TRBV7-3 to TRBJ2-1; 8 bases are a match to TRBD2. The CDR3 covers 14 residues. After removal of 3 bases from V and 5 bases from J, the junction contained 3 bases not matched to a gene. Germline V gene data show CDR1 as SGHTA and CDR2 as FQGTGA. The CDR3 bases are TGTGCCAGCAGCTTTAGCGGGGTAGACAATGAGCAGTTCTTC. It translates to CASSFSGVDNEQFF. The full variable domain, in which reference TRBV7-3 and TRBJ2-1 provide the parts outside the CDR3, is GAGVSQTPSNKVTEKGKYVELRCDPISGHTALYWYRQSLGQGPEFLIYFQGTGAADDSGLPNDRFFAVRPEGSVSTLKIQRTERGDSAVYLCASSFSGVDNEQFFGPGTRLTVL.

This sequence joins TRBV10-3 and TRBJ2-7; perhaps TRBD1 as D (5 bases). V lost 6 bases and J lost 2, with 8 bases in between. Germline V gene lookup returns CDR1 ENHRY and CDR2 SYGVKD. The CDR3 totals 12 residues. The CDR3 coding sequence is TGTGCCATCAGGGGGCCTACCTACGAGCAGTACTTC. Translated, it gives CAIRGPTYEQYF.

V gene TRBV5-5 combines with J gene TRBJ1-6, with TRBD1 matching 9 bases. The germline V gene has CDR1 SGHKS and CDR2 YYEKEE (reference sequence). CDR3 size: 15 residues. Unmatched junction bases numbered 4, after V lost 0 bases and J lost 9 bases. This CDR3 is CASSLADRGSSPLHF. CDR3 nucleotide sequence: TGTGCCAGCAGCTTGGCGGACAGGGGAAGTTCACCCCTCCACTTT.

The chain carries TRBV10-3 and TRBJ1-6; D is possibly TRBD1 (6 bases). V lost 6 bases to trimming and J lost 6 bases, with 12 bases between them. CDR3 length: 14 residues. CDR1 is ENHRY and CDR2 is SYGVKD in the germline V gene. This chain's CDR3 is CAIRTGSGNSPLHF. The CDR3 DNA reads TGTGCCATCAGAACAGGGAGTGGTAATTCACCCCTCCACTTT.

The chain recombines TRBV6-6 with TRBJ1-2; D gene ambiguous. Germline values: CDR1 MNHNY, CDR2 SVGAGI (reference sequence). Trimming took off 2 bases at V and 0 bases at J, with 7 bases between the two ends. The CDR3 extends over 14 amino acids. The CDR3 coding sequence is TGTGCCAGCAGTTACGATGTCACTAACTATGGCTACACCTTC. It translates to CASSYDVTNYGYTF.

V is TRBV21-1 and J is TRBJ1-2. TRBV21-1 is described as a pseudogene. This CDR3 spans 15 amino acids. CDR3: CASSKGTTETYGYTF. The CDR3 bases are TGTGCCAGCAGCAAAGGAACGACGGAAACCTATGGCTACACCTTC.

Here the CDR3 DNA reads TGTGCCAGCAGTTACCCCCGCGACAGGGAGGGAAGGGAGCTGTTTTTT. This codes for CASSYPRDREGRELFF. The J gene is TRBJ2-2, the V gene TRBV6-6; D may be TRBD1 or TRBD2 (7 bases each). Germline CDR1 is MNHNY and CDR2 is SVGAGI (reference sequence). The V and J ends lost 2 bases and 9 bases respectively, with 19 bases between them. This CDR3 has 16 amino acids.